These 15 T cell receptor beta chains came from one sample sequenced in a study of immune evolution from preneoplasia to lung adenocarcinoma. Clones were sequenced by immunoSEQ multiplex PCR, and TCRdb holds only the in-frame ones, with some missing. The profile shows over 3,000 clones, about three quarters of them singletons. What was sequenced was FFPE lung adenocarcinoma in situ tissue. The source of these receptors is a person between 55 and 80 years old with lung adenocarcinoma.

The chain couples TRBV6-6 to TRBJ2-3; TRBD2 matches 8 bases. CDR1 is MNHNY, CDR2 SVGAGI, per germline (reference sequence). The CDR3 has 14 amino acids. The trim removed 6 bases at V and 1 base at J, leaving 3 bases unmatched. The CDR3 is CASSSRGGTDTQYF. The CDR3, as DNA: TGTGCCAGCAGCTCGCGGGGGGGCACAGATACGCAGTATTTT.

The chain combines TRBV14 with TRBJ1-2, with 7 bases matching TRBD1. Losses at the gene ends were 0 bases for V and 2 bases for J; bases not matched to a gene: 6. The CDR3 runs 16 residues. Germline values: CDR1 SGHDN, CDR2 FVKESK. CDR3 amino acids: CASSQDWDSLNYGYTF. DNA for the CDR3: TGTGCCAGCAGCCAAGACTGGGACAGCCTAAACTATGGCTACACCTTC.

The CDR3 loop reads CASSSTGNQPQHF. Here the CDR3 DNA reads TGTGCCAGCAGCTCAACAGGGAATCAGCCCCAGCATTTT. The chain employs TRBV11-2 and TRBJ1-5, with a tentative D call TRBD1 (6 bases). The CDR3 loop spans 13 amino acids. Trimming pared 4 bases from V and 4 bases from J, leaving 8 bases between. The germline gives CDR1 SGHAT, CDR2 FQNNGV.

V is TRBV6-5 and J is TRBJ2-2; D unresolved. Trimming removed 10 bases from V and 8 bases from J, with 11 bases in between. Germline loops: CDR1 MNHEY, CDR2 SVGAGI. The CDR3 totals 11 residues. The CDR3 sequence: CATSAFGELFF. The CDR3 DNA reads TGTGCCACCAGCGCTTTTGGGGAGCTGTTTTTT.

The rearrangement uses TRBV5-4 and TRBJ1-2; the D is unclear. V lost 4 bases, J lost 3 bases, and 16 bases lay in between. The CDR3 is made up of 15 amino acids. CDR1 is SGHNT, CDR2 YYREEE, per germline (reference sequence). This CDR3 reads CASSAGRQEYYGYTF. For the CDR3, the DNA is TGTGCCAGCAGCGCGGGGAGGCAGGAATACTATGGCTACACCTTC.

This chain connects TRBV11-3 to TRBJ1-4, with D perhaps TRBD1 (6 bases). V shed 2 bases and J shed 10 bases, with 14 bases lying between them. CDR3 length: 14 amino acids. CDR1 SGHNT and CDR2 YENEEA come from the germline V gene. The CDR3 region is CASSLQGPSGKLFF. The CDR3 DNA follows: TGTGCCAGCAGCTTACAGGGGCCTTCCGGAAAACTGTTTTTT.

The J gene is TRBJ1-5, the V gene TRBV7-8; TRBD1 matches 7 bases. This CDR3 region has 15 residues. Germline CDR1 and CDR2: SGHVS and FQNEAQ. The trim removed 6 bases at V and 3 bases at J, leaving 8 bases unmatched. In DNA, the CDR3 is TGTGCCAGCAGGGACGAGGGACAGATCAATCAGCCCCAGCATTTT. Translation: CASRDEGQINQPQHF. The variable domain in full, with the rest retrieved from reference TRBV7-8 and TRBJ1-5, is GAGVSQSPRYKVAKRGQDVALRCDPISGHVSLFWYQQALGQGPEFLTYFQNEAQLDKSGLPSDRFFAERPEGSVSTLKIQRTQQEDSAVYLCASRDEGQINQPQHFGDGTRLSIL.

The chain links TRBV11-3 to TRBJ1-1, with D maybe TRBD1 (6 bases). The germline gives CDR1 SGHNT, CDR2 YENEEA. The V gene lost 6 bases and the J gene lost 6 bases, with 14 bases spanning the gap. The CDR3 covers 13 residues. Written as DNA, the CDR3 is TGTGCCAGCAGTCAAGGGGGGGTCTCTGAAGCTTTCTTT. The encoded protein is CASSQGGVSEAFF.

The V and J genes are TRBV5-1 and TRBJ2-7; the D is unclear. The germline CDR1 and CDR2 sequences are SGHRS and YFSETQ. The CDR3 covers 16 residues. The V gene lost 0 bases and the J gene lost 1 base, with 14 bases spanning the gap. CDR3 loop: CASSLGPDKSSYEQYF. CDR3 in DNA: TGCGCCAGCAGCTTGGGTCCCGACAAATCATCCTACGAGCAGTACTTC.

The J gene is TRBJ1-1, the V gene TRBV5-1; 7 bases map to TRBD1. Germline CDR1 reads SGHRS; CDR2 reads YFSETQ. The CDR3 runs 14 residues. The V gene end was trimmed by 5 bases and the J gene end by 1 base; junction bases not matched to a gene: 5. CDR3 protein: CASRGTEANTEAFF. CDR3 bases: TGCGCCAGCAGAGGGACAGAGGCGAACACTGAAGCTTTCTTT.

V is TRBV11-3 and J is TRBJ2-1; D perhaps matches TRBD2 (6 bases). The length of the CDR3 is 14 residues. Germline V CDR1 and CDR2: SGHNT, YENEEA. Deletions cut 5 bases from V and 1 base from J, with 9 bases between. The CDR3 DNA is TGTGCCAGCAGCGCTAGCGCTTCCTACAATGAGCAGTTCTTC. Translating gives CASSASASYNEQFF. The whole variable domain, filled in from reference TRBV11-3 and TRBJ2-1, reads EAGVVQSPRYKIIEKKQPVAFWCNPISGHNTLYWYLQNLGQGPELLIRYENEEAVDDSQLPKDRFSAERLKGVDSTLKIQPAELGDSAVYLCASSASASYNEQFFGPGTRLTVL.

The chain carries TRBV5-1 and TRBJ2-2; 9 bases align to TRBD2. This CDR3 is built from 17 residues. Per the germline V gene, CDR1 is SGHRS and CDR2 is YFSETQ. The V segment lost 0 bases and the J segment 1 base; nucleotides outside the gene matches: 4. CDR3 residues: CASSLGTSALNTGELFF. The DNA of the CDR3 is TGCGCCAGCAGCTTGGGGACTAGCGCGCTGAACACCGGGGAGCTGTTTTTT.

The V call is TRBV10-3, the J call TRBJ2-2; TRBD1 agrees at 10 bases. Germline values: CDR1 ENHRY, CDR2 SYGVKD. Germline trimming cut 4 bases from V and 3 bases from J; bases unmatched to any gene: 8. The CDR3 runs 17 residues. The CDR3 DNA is TGTGCCATCAGTGCCCACGGGACAGGGGTGGACACCGGGGAGCTGTTTTTT. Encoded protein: CAISAHGTGVDTGELFF.

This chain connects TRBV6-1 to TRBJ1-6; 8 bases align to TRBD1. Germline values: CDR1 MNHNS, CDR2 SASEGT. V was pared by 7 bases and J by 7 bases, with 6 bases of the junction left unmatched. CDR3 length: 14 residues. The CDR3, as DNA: TGTGCCAGCACCCCGACAGGGGAAAATTCACCCCTCCACTTT. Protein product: CASTPTGENSPLHF.

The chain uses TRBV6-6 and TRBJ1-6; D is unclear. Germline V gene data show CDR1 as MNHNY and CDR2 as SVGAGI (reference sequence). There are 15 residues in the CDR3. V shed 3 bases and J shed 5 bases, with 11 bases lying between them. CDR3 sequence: CASSYRENHNSPLHF. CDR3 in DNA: TGTGCCAGCAGTTATAGGGAAAATCATAATTCACCCCTCCACTTT.